This is a list of T cell receptor beta chains from one sample in a study of blood T cell repertoires in COVID-19. TCRdb's copy holds only in-frame clones and misses some; the assay was immunoSEQ multiplex PCR. Seen here are more than 150,000 clones, 60% to 80% observed once, and the top ten hold 17%. What was sequenced was PBMCs or T cells enriched from blood (not recorded which). The source is a woman aged 45-65 years who had recovered from COVID-19. CDR3s include the opening cysteine and the closing phenylalanine or tryptophan. Fields, in order: V gene, J gene, CDR3 protein.

v_gene: TRBV7-3
j_gene: TRBJ2-2
CDR3aa: CASSLTGQLAENTGELFF

v_gene: TRBV3-1/TRBV3-2
j_gene: TRBJ1-4
CDR3aa: CASSQDWPREKLFF

v_gene: TRBV5-1
j_gene: TRBJ2-2
CDR3aa: CASSSQGNTGELFF

v_gene: TRBV4-2
j_gene: TRBJ1-1
CDR3aa: CASSHVLGGAMNTEAFF

v_gene: TRBV5-1
j_gene: TRBJ2-1
CDR3aa: CASSGLGTYNEQFF

v_gene: TRBV11-2
j_gene: TRBJ2-5
CDR3aa: CASSPLPLPETQYF

v_gene: TRBV19
j_gene: TRBJ1-5
CDR3aa: CASSIVTESNQPQHF

v_gene: TRBV30
j_gene: TRBJ1-2
CDR3aa: CAWSVQHYGYTF

v_gene: TRBV28
j_gene: TRBJ2-5
CDR3aa: CASSSHKGAGKTQYF

v_gene: TRBV30
j_gene: TRBJ1-2
CDR3aa: CAWSVQGTYGYTF

v_gene: TRBV3-1/TRBV3-2
j_gene: TRBJ2-1
CDR3aa: CASSQEGEPGKQFF

v_gene: TRBV7-9
j_gene: TRBJ1-4
CDR3aa: CASSLRQANEKLFF

v_gene: TRBV9
j_gene: TRBJ2-1
CDR3aa: CASSVGAGTSGNNEQFF

v_gene: TRBV9
j_gene: TRBJ2-1
CDR3aa: CASSVVAGTHNEQFF

v_gene: TRBV7-8
j_gene: TRBJ1-1
CDR3aa: CASSVNQGFTEAFF

v_gene: TRBV6-4
j_gene: TRBJ2-1
CDR3aa: CASSRVAGLAGEGTYNEQFF

v_gene: TRBV7-9
j_gene: TRBJ2-1
CDR3aa: CASSLVGRGEQFF

v_gene: TRBV7-2
j_gene: TRBJ1-1
CDR3aa: CASSSQGTMNTEAFF

v_gene: TRBV4-2
j_gene: TRBJ2-3
CDR3aa: CASSQDSARRRLRADTQYF

v_gene: TRBV5-5
j_gene: TRBJ2-2
CDR3aa: CASSLTGNTGELFF

v_gene: TRBV6-4
j_gene: TRBJ1-2
CDR3aa: CASKGYMEDGYTF